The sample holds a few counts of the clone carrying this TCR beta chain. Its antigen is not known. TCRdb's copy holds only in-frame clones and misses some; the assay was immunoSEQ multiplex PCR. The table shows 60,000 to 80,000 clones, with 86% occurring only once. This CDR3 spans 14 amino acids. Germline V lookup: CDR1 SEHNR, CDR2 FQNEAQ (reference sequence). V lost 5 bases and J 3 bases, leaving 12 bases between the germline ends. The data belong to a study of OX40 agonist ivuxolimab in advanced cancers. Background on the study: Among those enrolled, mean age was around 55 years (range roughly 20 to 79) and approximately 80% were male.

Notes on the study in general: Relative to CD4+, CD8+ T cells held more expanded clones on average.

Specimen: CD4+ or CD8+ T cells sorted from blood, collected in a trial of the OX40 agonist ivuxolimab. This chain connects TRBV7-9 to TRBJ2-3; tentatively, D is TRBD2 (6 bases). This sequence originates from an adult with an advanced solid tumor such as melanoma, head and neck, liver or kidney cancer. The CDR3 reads CASSRDLETDTQYF. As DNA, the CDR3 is TGTGCCAGCAGCCGGGACTTAGAGACAGATACGCAGTATTTT.